This TCR beta chain derives from a study of cytomegalovirus exposure and HLA in healthy donors. Regarding the study as a whole: Upon later analysis, TCR association rates were observed to vary by HLA locus, being highest for DRB1 and lowest for HLA-C. As a later analysis showed, several of the most significant clusters appeared to be linked to common viral pathogens.

PCR employed 60 Vbeta and 13 Jbeta primers. Authors' analysis steps: Roughly 10 million shared chains were among 65 million to 85 million unique TCR beta chains counted in a later analysis. Some clones are missing from TCRdb's copy, which holds only in-frame ones; the method was immunoSEQ multiplex PCR. The V and J calls and clone size come from that table; D and trimming were worked out from the DNA. This table lists about 130,000 clones. As concerns this clone: Its antigen remains unidentified.

Germline CDR1 and CDR2: MNHNS and SASEGT. V was cut by 5 bases and J by 2 bases, with 11 bases left in between. CDR3 length equals 14 residues. Sequencing used PBMCs. The source is a man aged 18-30 years in good health and CMV-seronegative. V is TRBV6-1 and J is TRBJ2-3; possible D gene TRBD1, 5 bases. In nucleotides, the CDR3 is TGTGCCAGCAGTTCCAGGGTCTTCACAGATACGCAGTATTTT. Protein sequence: CASSSRVFTDTQYF.